A selection of T cell receptor beta chains follows, all from one sample in a study of blood T cell repertoires in COVID-19. Libraries were prepared by immunoSEQ multiplex PCR; TCRdb keeps only in-frame clonotypes and omits some of them. The table includes some 110,000 clones, 84% detected once. The sample comprised peripheral blood. The receptors originated from a woman in her fifties or sixties with acute or convalescent COVID-19. The CDR3 runs from the conserved cysteine through the conserved F or W. Each record gives: V gene, CDR3 length, D gene, J gene, CDR3 DNA, CDR3 protein. The D gene is left open where the match is weak.

>TRBV9|18|-|TRBJ2-5
TGTGCCAGCAGCGTAGGAAGTCAGGGCGGACGGATGGTGAAGACCCAGTACTTC
CASSVGSQGGRMVKTQYF
>TRBV7-9|10|-|TRBJ1-2
TGTGCCAGCAGCTCATATGGCTACACCTTC
CASSSYGYTF
>TRBV7-2|15|-|TRBJ1-3
TGTGCCAGCAATGTATATGAGGCGGCAGGAAACACCATATATTTT
CASNVYEAAGNTIYF
>TRBV5-4|14|TRBD2|TRBJ2-2
TGTGCCAGCAGCTTGGAGCGGGGCACCGGGGAGCTGTTTTTT
CASSLERGTGELFF
>TRBV19|14|TRBD2|TRBJ2-1
TGTGCTAGTGCCGGGGCTAGCGGGGGCAATGAGCAGTTCTTC
CASAGASGGNEQFF
>TRBV11-2|12|-|TRBJ1-6
TGTGCCAGCAGCCCCACCGGGCGGGACCTCCACTTT
CASSPTGRDLHF
>TRBV19|14|-|TRBJ1-5
TGTGCCAGTAGTACACAGGGTAGCACTCAGCCCCAGCATTTT
CASSTQGSTQPQHF
>TRBV5-1|16|TRBD2|TRBJ2-5
TGCGCCAGCAGCTTGGCCGCGCGGGAGGGCCTGGAGACCCAGTACTTC
CASSLAAREGLETQYF
>TRBV29-1|14|TRBD2|TRBJ2-3
TGCAGCGTGGTAACTAGCGGGAGTATAAATACGCAGTATTTT
CSVVTSGSINTQYF
>TRBV7-9|13|-|TRBJ2-7
TGTGCCAGCAGCCCCACTTACTCCTACGAGCAGTACTTC
CASSPTYSYEQYF
>TRBV19|14|TRBD1|TRBJ1-1
TGTGCCAGTAGTACACCGGGACAGGGGACTGAAGCTTTCTTT
CASSTPGQGTEAFF
>TRBV2|12|TRBD2|TRBJ2-1
TGTGCCAGCAGACTAGCGGGAGATGAGCAGTTCTTC
CASRLAGDEQFF
>TRBV2|18|TRBD1|TRBJ1-5
TGTGCCAGCAGTGGGGACAGAGCGGGGGAGGATAGCAATCAGCCCCAGCATTTT
CASSGDRAGEDSNQPQHF
>TRBV7-2|14|TRBD1|TRBJ1-5
TGTGCCAGCAGCGATACAGGGGTCAATCAGCCCCAGCATTTT
CASSDTGVNQPQHF
>TRBV19|16|TRBD1|TRBJ1-6
TGTGCCAGTAGTGCCACCGGGACAGCCTTCGATTCACCCCTCCACTTT
CASSATGTAFDSPLHF
>TRBV7-2|15|-|TRBJ1-6
TGTGCCAGCAGCATCGACCCGGGACAAACTTCACCCCTCCACTTT
CASSIDPGQTSPLHF
>TRBV6-5|14|-|TRBJ1-2
TGTGCCAGCAAGGCGACAGAGGGACTTGGTGGCTACACCTTC
CASKATEGLGGYTF
>TRBV7-3|16|-|TRBJ1-3
TGTGCCAGCAGCTTAACGGGGGGGAACTCTGGAAACACCATATATTTT
CASSLTGGNSGNTIYF